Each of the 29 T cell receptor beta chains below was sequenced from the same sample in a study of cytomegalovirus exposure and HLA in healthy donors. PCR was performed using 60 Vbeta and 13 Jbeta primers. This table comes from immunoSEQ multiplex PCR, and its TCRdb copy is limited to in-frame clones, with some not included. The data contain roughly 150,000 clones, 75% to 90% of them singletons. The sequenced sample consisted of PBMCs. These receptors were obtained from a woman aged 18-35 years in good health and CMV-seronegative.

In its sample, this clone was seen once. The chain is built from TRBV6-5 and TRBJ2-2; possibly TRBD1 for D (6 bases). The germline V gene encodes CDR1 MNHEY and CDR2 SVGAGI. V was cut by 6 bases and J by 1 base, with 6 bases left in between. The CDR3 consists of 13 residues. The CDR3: CASRTGNTGELFF. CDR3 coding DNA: TGTGCCAGCAGGACAGGGAACACCGGGGAGCTGTTTTTT.

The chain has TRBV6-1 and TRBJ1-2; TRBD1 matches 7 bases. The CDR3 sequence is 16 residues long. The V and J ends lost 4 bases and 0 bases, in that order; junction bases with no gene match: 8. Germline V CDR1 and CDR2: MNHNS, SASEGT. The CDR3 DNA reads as TGTGCCAGCAGTGCATTAACGGGACAGACTAACTATGGCTACACCTTC. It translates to CASSALTGQTNYGYTF.

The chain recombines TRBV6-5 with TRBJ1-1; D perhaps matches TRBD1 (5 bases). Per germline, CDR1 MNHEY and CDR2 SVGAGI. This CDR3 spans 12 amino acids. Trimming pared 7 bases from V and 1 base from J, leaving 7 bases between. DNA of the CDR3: TGTGCCAGCACCGACAGGAACACTGAAGCTTTCTTT. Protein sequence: CASTDRNTEAFF.

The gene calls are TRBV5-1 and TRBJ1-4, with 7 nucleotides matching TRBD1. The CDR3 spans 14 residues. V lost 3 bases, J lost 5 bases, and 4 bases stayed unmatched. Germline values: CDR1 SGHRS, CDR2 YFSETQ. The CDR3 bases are TGCGCCAGCAGCTCCGGGACAGCGAATGAAAAACTGTTTTTT. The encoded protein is CASSSGTANEKLFF.

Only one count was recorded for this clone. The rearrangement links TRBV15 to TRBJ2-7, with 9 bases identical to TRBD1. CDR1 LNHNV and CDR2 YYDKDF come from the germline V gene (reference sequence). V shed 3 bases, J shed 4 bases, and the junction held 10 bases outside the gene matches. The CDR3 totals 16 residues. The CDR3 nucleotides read TGTGCCACCAGCAGTCCCCGGGACAGGGCCTTATACGAGCAGTACTTC. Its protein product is CATSSPRDRALYEQYF.

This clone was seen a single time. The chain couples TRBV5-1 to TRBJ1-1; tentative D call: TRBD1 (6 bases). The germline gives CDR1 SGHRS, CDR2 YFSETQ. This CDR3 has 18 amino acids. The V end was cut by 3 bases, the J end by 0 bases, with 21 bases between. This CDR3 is CASSSRRRTGRVNTEAFF. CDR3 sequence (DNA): TGCGCCAGCAGCTCCCGGCGGCGCACAGGGAGGGTGAACACTGAAGCTTTCTTT.

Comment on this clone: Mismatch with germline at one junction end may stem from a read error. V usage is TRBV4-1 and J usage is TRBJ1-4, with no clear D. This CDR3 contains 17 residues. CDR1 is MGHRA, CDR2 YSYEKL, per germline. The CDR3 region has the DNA TGCCCCAGCAGCCACCCCCGAGCCACTGAAACTAATGAAAAACTGTTTTTT. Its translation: CPSSHPRATETNEKLFF.

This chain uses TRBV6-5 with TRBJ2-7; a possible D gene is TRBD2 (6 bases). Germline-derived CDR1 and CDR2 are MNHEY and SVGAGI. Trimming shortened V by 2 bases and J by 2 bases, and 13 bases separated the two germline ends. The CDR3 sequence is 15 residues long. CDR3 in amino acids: CASSYGMEGTYEQYF. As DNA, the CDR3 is TGTGCCAGCAGTTACGGGATGGAGGGGACCTACGAGCAGTACTTC.

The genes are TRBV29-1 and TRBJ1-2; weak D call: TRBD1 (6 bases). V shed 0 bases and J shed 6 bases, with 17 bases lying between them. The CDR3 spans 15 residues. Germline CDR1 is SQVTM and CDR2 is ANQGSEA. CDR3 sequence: CSVEDLLDRINGYTF. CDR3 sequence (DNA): TGCAGCGTTGAAGATCTTTTAGACAGGATTAATGGCTACACCTTC.

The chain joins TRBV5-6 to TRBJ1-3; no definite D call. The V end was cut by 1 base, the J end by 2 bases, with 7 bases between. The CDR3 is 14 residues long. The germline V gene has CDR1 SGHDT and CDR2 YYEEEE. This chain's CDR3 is CASSLRGAGNTIYF. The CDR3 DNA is TGTGCCAGCAGCTTGCGCGGTGCTGGAAACACCATATATTTT.

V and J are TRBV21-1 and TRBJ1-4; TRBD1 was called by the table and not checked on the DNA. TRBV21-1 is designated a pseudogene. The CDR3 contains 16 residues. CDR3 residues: CASSKARTVRNEKLFF. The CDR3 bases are TGTGCCAGCAGCAAAGCTAGAACAGTCCGTAATGAAAAACTGTTTTTT.

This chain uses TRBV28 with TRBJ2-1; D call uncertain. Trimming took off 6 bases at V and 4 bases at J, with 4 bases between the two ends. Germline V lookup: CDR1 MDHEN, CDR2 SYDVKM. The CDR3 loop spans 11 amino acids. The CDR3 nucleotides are TGTGCCAGCAGGGAGTACAATGAGCAGTTCTTC. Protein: CASREYNEQFF.

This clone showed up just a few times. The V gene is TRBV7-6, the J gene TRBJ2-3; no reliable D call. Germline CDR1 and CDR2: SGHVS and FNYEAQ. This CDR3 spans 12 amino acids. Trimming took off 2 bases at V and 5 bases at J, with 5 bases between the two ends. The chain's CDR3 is CASSLWRDTQYF. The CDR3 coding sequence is TGTGCCAGCAGCTTATGGAGAGATACGCAGTATTTT.

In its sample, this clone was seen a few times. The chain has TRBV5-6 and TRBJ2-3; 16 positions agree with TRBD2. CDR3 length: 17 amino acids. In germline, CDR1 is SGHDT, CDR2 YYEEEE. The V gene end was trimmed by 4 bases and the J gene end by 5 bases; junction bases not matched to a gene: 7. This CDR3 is CASSIGTSGGARDTQYF. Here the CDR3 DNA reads TGTGCCAGCAGCATCGGGACTAGCGGGGGGGCTAGAGATACGCAGTATTTT.

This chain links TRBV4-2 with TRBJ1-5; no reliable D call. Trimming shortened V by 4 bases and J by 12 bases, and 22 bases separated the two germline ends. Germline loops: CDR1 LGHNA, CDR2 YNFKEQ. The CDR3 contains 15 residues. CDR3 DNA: TGTGCCAGCAGCCGATCTTGGGATCAAATGAGGGACCAGCATTTT. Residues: CASSRSWDQMRDQHF.

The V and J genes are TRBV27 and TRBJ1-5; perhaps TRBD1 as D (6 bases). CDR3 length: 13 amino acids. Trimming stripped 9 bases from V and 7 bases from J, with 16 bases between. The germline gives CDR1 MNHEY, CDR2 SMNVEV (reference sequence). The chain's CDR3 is CASSDSPQQPQHF. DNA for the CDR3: TGTGCCAGTTCGGACAGCCCCCAGCAGCCCCAGCATTTT.

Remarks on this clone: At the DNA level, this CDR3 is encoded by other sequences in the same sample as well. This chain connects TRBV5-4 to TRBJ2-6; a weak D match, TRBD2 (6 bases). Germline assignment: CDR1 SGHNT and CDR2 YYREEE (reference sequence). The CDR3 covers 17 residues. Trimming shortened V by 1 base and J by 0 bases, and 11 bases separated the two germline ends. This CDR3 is CASSLMGGSSGANVLTF. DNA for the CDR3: TGTGCCAGCAGCTTGATGGGGGGTAGCTCTGGGGCCAACGTCCTGACTTTC.

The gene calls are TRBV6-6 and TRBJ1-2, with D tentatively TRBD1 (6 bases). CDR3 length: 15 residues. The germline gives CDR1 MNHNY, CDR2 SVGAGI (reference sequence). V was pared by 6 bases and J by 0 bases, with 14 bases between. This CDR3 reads CASRPQGVSNYGYTF. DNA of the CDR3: TGTGCCAGCAGGCCACAGGGTGTGTCTAACTATGGCTACACCTTC.

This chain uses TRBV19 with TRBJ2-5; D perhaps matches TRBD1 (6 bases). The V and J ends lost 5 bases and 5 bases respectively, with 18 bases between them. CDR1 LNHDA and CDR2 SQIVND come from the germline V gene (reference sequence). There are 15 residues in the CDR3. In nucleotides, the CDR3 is TGTGCCAGTAGTTCCCGGGACACGGGTTGGGAGACCCAGTACTTC. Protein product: CASSSRDTGWETQYF.

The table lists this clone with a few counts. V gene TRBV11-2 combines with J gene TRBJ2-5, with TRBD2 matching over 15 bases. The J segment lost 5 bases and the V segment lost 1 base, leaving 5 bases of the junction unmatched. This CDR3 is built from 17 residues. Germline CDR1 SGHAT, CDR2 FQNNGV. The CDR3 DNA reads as TGTGCCAGCAGCTTAGGGGGACTAGCGGGGGGAGGCGAGACCCAGTACTTC. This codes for CASSLGGLAGGGETQYF. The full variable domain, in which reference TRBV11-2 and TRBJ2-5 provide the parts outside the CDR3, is EAGVAQSPRYKIIEKRQSVAFWCNPISGHATLYWYQQILGQGPKLLIQFQNNGVVDDSQLPKDRFSAERLKGVDSTLKIQPAKLEDSAVYLCASSLGGLAGGGETQYFGPGTRLLVL.

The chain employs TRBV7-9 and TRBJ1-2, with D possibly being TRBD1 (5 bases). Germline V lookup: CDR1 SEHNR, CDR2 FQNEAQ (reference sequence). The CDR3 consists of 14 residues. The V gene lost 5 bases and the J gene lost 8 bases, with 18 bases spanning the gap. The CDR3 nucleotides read TGTGCCAGCAGCCTGGTGGGGGGAGCGATCGGCTACACCTTC. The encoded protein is CASSLVGGAIGYTF.

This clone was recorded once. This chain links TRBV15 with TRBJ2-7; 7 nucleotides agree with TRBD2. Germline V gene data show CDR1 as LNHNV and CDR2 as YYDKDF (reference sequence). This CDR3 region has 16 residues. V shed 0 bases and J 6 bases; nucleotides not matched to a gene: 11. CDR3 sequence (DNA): TGTGCCACCAGCAGAGAGGGTAGCGGGCTTAACTCCGAGCAGTACTTC. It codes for CATSREGSGLNSEQYF.

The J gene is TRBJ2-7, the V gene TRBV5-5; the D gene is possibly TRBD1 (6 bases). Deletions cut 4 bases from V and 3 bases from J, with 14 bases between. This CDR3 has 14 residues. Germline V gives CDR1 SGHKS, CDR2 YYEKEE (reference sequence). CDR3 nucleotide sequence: TGTGCCAGCAGCCTATTATGGGGGCACTACGAGCAGTACTTC. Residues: CASSLLWGHYEQYF. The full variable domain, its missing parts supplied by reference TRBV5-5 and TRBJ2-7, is DAGVTQSPTHLIKTRGQQVTLRCSPISGHKSVSWYQQVLGQGPQFIFQYYEKEERGRGNFPDRFSARQFPNYSSELNVNALLLGDSALYLCASSLLWGHYEQYFGPGTRLTVT.

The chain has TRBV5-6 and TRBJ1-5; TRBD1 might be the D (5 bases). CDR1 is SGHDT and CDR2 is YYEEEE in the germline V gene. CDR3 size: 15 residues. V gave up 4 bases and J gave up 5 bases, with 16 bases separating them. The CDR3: CASSRWGGRYQPQHF. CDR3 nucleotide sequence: TGTGCCAGCAGCAGATGGGGGGGGAGGTATCAGCCCCAGCATTTT.

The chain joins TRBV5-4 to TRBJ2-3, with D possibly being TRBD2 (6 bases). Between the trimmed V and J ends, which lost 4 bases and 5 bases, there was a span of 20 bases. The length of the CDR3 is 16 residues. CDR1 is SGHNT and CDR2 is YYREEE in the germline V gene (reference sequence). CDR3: CASSRDSGGVGDTQYF. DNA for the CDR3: TGTGCCAGCAGCCGGGACTCCGGTGGAGTTGGAGATACGCAGTATTTT.

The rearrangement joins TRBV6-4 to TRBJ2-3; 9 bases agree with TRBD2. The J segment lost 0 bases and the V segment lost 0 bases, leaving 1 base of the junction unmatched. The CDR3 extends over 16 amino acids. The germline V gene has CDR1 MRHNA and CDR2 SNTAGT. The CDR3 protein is CASSDSAGGSTDTQYF. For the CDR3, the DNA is TGTGCCAGCAGTGACTCGGCGGGGGGGAGCACAGATACGCAGTATTTT.

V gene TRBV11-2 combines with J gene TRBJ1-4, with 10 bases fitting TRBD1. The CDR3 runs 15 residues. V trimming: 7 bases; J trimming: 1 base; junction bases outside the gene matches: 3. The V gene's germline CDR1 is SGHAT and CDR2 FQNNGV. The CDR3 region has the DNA TGTGCCAGCAACGACAGGGGGCGAACTAATGAAAAACTGTTTTTT. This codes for CASNDRGRTNEKLFF.

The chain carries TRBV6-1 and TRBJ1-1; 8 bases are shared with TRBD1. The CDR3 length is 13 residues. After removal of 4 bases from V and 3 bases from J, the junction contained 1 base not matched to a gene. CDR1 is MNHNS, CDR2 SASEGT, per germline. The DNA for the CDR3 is TGTGCCAGCAGTGGACAGGGGTACACTGAAGCTTTCTTT. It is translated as CASSGQGYTEAFF.

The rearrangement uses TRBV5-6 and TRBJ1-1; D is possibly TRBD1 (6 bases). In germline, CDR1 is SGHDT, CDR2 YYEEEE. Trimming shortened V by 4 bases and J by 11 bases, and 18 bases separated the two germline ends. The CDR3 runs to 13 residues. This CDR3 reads CASSPRDTQQAFF. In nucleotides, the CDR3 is TGTGCCAGCAGCCCCCGGGACACCCAGCAGGCTTTCTTT. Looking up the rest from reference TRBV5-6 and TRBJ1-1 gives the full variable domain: DAGVTQSPTHLIKTRGQQVTLRCSPKSGHDTVSWYQQALGQGPQFIFQYYEEEERQRGNFPDRFSGHQFPNYSSELNVNALLLGDSALYLCASSPRDTQQAFFGQGTRLTVV.